These 22 T cell receptor beta chains were sequenced from one sample in a study of identical twins. TCRdb called the 5' RACE reads again in MiXCR, with one record for every CDR3 protein. Of about 660,000 distinct CDR3 sequences detected, 8.5% to 9.5% appear once; the ten largest clones hold 0.75% to 1%. The same sample was also used in a study of yellow fever vaccine responses in identical twins.

What was sequenced was PBMCs. Every receptor here comes from a woman aged 18-29 years in good health.

This clonotype turned up a few times. The genes are TRBV28 and TRBJ2-3, with 8 bases that match TRBD1. The V gene end was trimmed by 3 bases and the J gene end by 4 bases; junction bases not matched to a gene: 6. The V gene's germline CDR1 is MDHEN and CDR2 SYDVKM. CDR3 length: 15 amino acids. CDR3 nucleotide sequence: TGTGCCAGCAGTTTTCAGGGGGCGCGGGCAGATACGCAGTATTTT. Translation gives CASSFQGARADTQYF. Looking up the rest from reference TRBV28 and TRBJ2-3 gives the full variable domain: DVKVTQSSRYLVKRTGEKVFLECVQDMDHENMFWYRQDPGLGLRLIYFSYDVKMKEKGDIPEGYSVSREKKERFSLILESASTNQTSMYLCASSFQGARADTQYFGPGTRLTVL.

This clonotype was counted a few times. Written as DNA, the CDR3 is TGTGCCAGCATGGCGGGGCCGTACCAAGAGACCCAGTACTTC. Its translation: CASMAGPYQETQYF. The chain links TRBV2 to TRBJ2-5; D might be TRBD2 (6 bases). With 7 bases removed from V and 0 bases from J, the gap between germline ends came to 12 bases. CDR1 is SNHLY, CDR2 FYNNEI, per germline. The CDR3 totals 14 residues.

This clonotype showed up many times. The genes are TRBV4-1 and TRBJ2-1; perhaps TRBD2 as D (5 bases). V lost 0 bases to trimming and J lost 10 bases, with 16 bases between them. CDR3 length equals 15 residues. Germline-derived CDR1 and CDR2 are MGHRA and YSYEKL. The CDR3 sequence is CASSQDRQHKREQFF. The DNA for the CDR3 is TGCGCCAGCAGCCAAGATCGGCAGCACAAGCGGGAGCAGTTCTTC.

The V gene is TRBV20-1, the J gene TRBJ2-5, with D maybe TRBD1 (5 bases). CDR1 is DFQATT and CDR2 is SNEGSKA in the germline V gene (reference sequence). The CDR3 covers 12 residues. V dropped 1 base and J dropped 4 bases, with 7 bases sitting between them. This CDR3 reads CSARGTTETQYF. CDR3 bases: TGCAGTGCTAGAGGGACAACAGAGACCCAGTACTTC.

In its sample, this clonotype was seen many times. The V gene is TRBV20-1, the J gene TRBJ1-1; D might be TRBD1 (6 bases). This CDR3 comprises 16 residues. Germline assignment: CDR1 DFQATT and CDR2 SNEGSKA (reference sequence). V was pared by 0 bases and J by 3 bases, with 17 bases between. The CDR3 nucleotides are TGCAGTGCTAGAGATGGGGGCACACGGGTGGACACTGAAGCTTTCTTT. It yields the protein CSARDGGTRVDTEAFF.

This clonotype occurred many times. V usage is TRBV27 and J usage is TRBJ2-7; D not certain. V lost 3 bases and J 6 bases, leaving 6 bases between the germline ends. The CDR3 consists of 11 residues. Germline CDR1 and CDR2: MNHEY and SMNVEV (reference sequence). In DNA form, the CDR3 reads TGTGCCAGCAGTTTCGGGTTCGAGCAGTACTTC. This translates into CASSFGFEQYF.

The chain uses TRBV28 and TRBJ2-1; D possibly matches TRBD1 or TRBD2 (5 bases each). This CDR3 contains 14 residues. The V end lost 5 bases, the J end lost 6 bases, and 14 bases lay between the germline ends. Germline V gene lookup returns CDR1 MDHEN and CDR2 SYDVKM. CDR3 nucleotide sequence: TGTGCCAGCAGTCCTCCTCGGGACGCCAATGAGCAGTTCTTC. Translation: CASSPPRDANEQFF. Drawing the rest from reference TRBV28 and TRBJ2-1, the complete variable domain is DVKVTQSSRYLVKRTGEKVFLECVQDMDHENMFWYRQDPGLGLRLIYFSYDVKMKEKGDIPEGYSVSREKKERFSLILESASTNQTSMYLCASSPPRDANEQFFGPGTRLTVL.

There are a few counts of this clonotype. The chain carries TRBV19 and TRBJ2-7, with TRBD2 matching over 12 bases. In germline, CDR1 is LNHDA, CDR2 SQIVND (reference sequence). Trimming at V came to 5 bases and at J to 4 bases, leaving 3 bases not matched to a gene. CDR3 length equals 14 residues. This CDR3 reads CASSRTSGMYEQYF. The CDR3 DNA reads TGTGCCAGTAGTCGGACTAGCGGGATGTACGAGCAGTACTTC.

This clonotype has only a few counts. The V and J genes are TRBV27 and TRBJ2-7; D is ambiguous. The CDR3 contains 13 residues. Germline CDR1 and CDR2: MNHEY and SMNVEV (reference sequence). The V end was cut by 2 bases, the J end by 5 bases, with 10 bases between. CDR3 in amino acids: CASSLVGENEQYF. CDR3 nucleotide sequence: TGTGCCAGCAGTTTAGTAGGCGAGAACGAGCAGTACTTC.

This clonotype was found a few times. V usage is TRBV5-1 and J usage is TRBJ2-5; the D gene is possibly TRBD2 (6 bases). The V end was cut by 2 bases, the J end by 4 bases, with 12 bases between. CDR3 length equals 14 residues. Germline V CDR1 and CDR2: SGHRS, YFSETQ. CDR3 in DNA: TGCGCCAGCAGCTTAAACGGAGGGTCAGAGACCCAGTACTTC. Protein product: CASSLNGGSETQYF.

In its sample, this clonotype was seen many times. The rearrangement joins TRBV20-1 to TRBJ2-7, with D uncertain. Germline V gene data show CDR1 as DFQATT and CDR2 as SNEGSKA (reference sequence). Trimming took 3 bases from V and 4 from J, leaving 10 bases between them. The CDR3 has 12 residues. CDR3 amino acids: CSASVGQYEQYF. CDR3 coding DNA: TGCAGTGCTAGCGTTGGGCAATACGAGCAGTACTTC.

This clonotype has at least ten counts. The genes are TRBV4-3 and TRBJ2-3; 9 bases are a match to TRBD1. The germline V gene has CDR1 LGHNA and CDR2 YSLEER. This CDR3 is built from 15 residues. The ends lost 2 bases at V and 6 bases at J; junction bases unmatched: 6. The CDR3 sequence: CASSQNTGGADTQYF. CDR3 nucleotides: TGCGCCAGCAGCCAAAATACAGGGGGCGCCGATACGCAGTATTTT.

In its sample, this clonotype was seen many times. The genes are TRBV6-5 and TRBJ1-6, with 7 positions matching TRBD1. Losses at the gene ends were 0 bases for V and 8 bases for J; bases not matched to a gene: 1. In germline, CDR1 is MNHEY, CDR2 SVGAGI. This CDR3 has 14 amino acids. For the CDR3, the DNA is TGTGCCAGCAGTTACTCTACAGGGGATTCACCCCTCCACTTT. It translates to CASSYSTGDSPLHF.

This clonotype was detected many times. The gene calls are TRBV5-1 and TRBJ2-7; D assignment may be TRBD1 or TRBD2 (5 bases each). The CDR3 is 14 residues long. The germline gives CDR1 SGHRS, CDR2 YFSETQ. V shed 2 bases and J shed 1 base, with 10 bases lying between them. CDR3 sequence: CASSFEGNSYEQYF. Here the CDR3 DNA reads TGCGCCAGCAGCTTCGAGGGGAATTCCTACGAGCAGTACTTC.

In its sample, this clonotype was seen a few times. The rearrangement uses TRBV20-1 and TRBJ2-7, with 9 bases that match TRBD1. The V and J ends lost 4 bases and 1 base, in that order; junction bases with no gene match: 5. Germline V gene lookup returns CDR1 DFQATT and CDR2 SNEGSKA (reference sequence). The CDR3 extends over 14 amino acids. The CDR3 nucleotides are TGCAGTGCTACACCAGACAGGGGGTCCTACGAGCAGTACTTC. Protein product: CSATPDRGSYEQYF.

This clonotype was seen only a few times. The rearrangement joins TRBV20-1 to TRBJ2-7, with D tentatively TRBD2 (6 bases). V lost 1 base and J 3 bases, leaving 13 bases between the germline ends. Per the germline V gene, CDR1 is DFQATT and CDR2 is SNEGSKA (reference sequence). This CDR3 has 14 residues. CDR3 in DNA: TGCAGTGCTAGAGTACTCGTTAGCGGCTACGAGCAGTACTTC. Amino acid sequence: CSARVLVSGYEQYF.

This clonotype occurred a few times. The genes are TRBV20-1 and TRBJ1-5; D remains unclear. Germline CDR1 reads DFQATT; CDR2 reads SNEGSKA (reference sequence). V was shortened by 0 bases and J by 2 bases, with 11 bases between the two germline ends. This CDR3 has 15 residues. CDR3 loop: CSARDPGDGNQPQHF. The CDR3 nucleotides read TGCAGTGCTAGAGATCCTGGGGATGGCAATCAGCCCCAGCATTTT.

V gene TRBV29-1 combines with J gene TRBJ2-2; the D gene is possibly TRBD1 (6 bases). Germline V gene sequence: CDR1 SQVTM, CDR2 ANQGSEA. The CDR3 sequence is 14 residues long. V was trimmed by 4 bases and J by 3 bases, leaving 12 bases between them. In DNA, the CDR3 is TGCAGCGTTGTCTTGGGGGCCGACACCGGGGAGCTGTTTTTT. It translates to CSVVLGADTGELFF.

The rearrangement uses TRBV10-3 and TRBJ2-6; D remains unclear. The CDR3 consists of 15 residues. V lost 4 bases and J 0 bases, leaving 7 bases between the germline ends. Germline CDR1 reads ENHRY; CDR2 reads SYGVKD. CDR3 coding DNA: TGTGCCATCAGTGCCGAGAACTCTGGGGCCAACGTCCTGACTTTC. Its protein is CAISAENSGANVLTF.

V is TRBV12-3 or TRBV12-4 and J is TRBJ2-1; D perhaps matches TRBD2 (5 bases). The CDR3 runs 13 residues. V lost 8 bases and J lost 4, with 12 bases in between. The CDR3 nucleotides read TGTGCCAGCGCGGCTAGCCTGTACAATGAGCAGTTCTTC. Residues: CASAASLYNEQFF.

This clonotype has only a few counts. This rearrangement joins TRBV7-9 to TRBJ2-5; D gene uncertain. This CDR3 is 15 amino acids long. Germline V gives CDR1 SEHNR, CDR2 FQNEAQ (reference sequence). With 2 bases removed from V and 5 bases from J, the gap between germline ends came to 15 bases. The CDR3: CASSLLGYGEETQYF. CDR3 coding DNA: TGTGCCAGCAGCTTACTAGGGTACGGTGAGGAGACCCAGTACTTC.

This clonotype was counted only a few times. The chain has TRBV11-1 and TRBJ2-1, with TRBD1 as a possible D gene (9 bases). Germline V lookup: CDR1 SGHAT, CDR2 FQDESV (reference sequence). The CDR3 length is 20 residues. Deletions cut 5 bases from V and 8 bases from J, with 34 bases between. Here the CDR3 DNA reads TGTGCCAGCAGCGTGGGACAGGGTCGGGTTCGTAGCGGGGAAGCCGATGAGCAGTTCTTC. This encodes CASSVGQGRVRSGEADEQFF.